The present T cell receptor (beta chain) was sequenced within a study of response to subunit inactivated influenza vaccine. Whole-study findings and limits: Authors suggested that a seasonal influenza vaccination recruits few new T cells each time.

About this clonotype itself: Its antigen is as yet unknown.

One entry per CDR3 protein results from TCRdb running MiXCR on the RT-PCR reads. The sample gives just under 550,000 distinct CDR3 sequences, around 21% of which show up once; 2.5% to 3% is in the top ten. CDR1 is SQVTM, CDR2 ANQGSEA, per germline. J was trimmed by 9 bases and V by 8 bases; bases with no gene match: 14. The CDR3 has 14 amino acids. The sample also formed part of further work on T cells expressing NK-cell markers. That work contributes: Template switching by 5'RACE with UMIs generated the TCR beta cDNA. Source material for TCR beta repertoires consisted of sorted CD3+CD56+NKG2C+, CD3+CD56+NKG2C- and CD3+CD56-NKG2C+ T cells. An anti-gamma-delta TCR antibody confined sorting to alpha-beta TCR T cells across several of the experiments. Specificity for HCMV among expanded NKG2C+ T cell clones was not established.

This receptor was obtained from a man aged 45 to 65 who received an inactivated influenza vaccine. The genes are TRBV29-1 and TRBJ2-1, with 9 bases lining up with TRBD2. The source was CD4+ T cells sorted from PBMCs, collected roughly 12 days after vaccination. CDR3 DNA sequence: TGCAGCTCTGAAGTGGCTAGCGGGACGGGTGAGCAGTTCTTC. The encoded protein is CSSEVASGTGEQFF.